Sequencing of this TCR beta chain was carried out in a study of early T cells in non-severe SARS-CoV-2 infection. TCRdb reprocessed the 5' RACE reads via MiXCR and lists one record per CDR3 protein. The sample gives about 69,000 distinct CDR3 sequences, roughly 10% of which show up once; around 6% is in the top ten. Germline V gene data show CDR1 as DFQATT and CDR2 as SNEGSKA (reference sequence). The length of the CDR3 is 12 residues. This clonotype turned up a few times. Here the sequenced sample was whole blood, taken at baseline. The TCR originated in an adult who was a healthcare worker with PCR-confirmed SARS-CoV-2 infection or an uninfected control (not recorded which). The chain links TRBV20-1 to TRBJ2-5; D remains unclear. CDR3 sequence (DNA): TGCAGCCTAGTACTGGATCTGCAGACCCAGTACTTC. It is translated as CSLVLDLQTQYF.